This T cell receptor beta chain originates from a study of T cells expressing NK-cell markers. One entry per CDR3 protein, without DNA, is what TCRdb gives after re-calling the 5' RACE reads. The repertoire table contains under 600,000 distinct CDR3 sequences. CDR1 and CDR2 from the germline V gene are SGHRS and YFSETQ. The CDR3 runs to 13 residues. General study findings and limits: No clear determination of HCMV specificity was made for expanded NKG2C+ T cell clones.

Note on this clonotype: The antigen remains undetermined.

The sample consisted of blood T cells: a sorted CD56 or NKG2C T cell subset, CD4+ or CD8+ T cells, or bulk PBMC T cells (not recorded which). The chain recombines TRBV5-1 with TRBJ2-1. This clonotype was sampled from a woman in her 50s in good health. CDR3 residues: CASSVRTVNEQFF.